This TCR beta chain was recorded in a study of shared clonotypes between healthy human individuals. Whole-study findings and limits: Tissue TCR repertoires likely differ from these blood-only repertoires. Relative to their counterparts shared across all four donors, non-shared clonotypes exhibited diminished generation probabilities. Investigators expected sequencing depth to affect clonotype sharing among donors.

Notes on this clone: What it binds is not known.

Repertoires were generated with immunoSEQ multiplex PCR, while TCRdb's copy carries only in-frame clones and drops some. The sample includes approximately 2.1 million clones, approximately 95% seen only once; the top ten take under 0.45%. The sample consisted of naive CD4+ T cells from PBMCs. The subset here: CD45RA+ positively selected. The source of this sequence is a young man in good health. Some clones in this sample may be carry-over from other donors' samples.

DNA of the CDR3: TGTGCCAGCAGCTTGACTAGCGGGAGCACCGGGGTGCAGTACTTC. It yields the protein CASSLTSGSTGVQYF. The chain couples TRBV5-6 to TRBJ2-7; 11 positions agree with TRBD2. V lost 1 base, J lost 9 bases, and 9 bases stayed unmatched. The germline V gene has CDR1 SGHDT and CDR2 YYEEEE. The CDR3 length is 15 residues.